Listed below are T cell receptor beta chains from one sample, sequenced in a study of T cells in Graves' hyperthyroidism and ophthalmopathy. TCRdb re-derived calls from the multiplex PCR reads in MiXCR, one entry per CDR3 protein. The data hold around 350,000 distinct CDR3 sequences, with approximately 15% observed a single time. Material for sequencing was blood. These receptor sequences come from a woman younger than 35 with Graves' hyperthyroidism that later progressed to Graves' ophthalmopathy. CDR3s include the opening cysteine and the closing phenylalanine or tryptophan. Fields, in order: CDR3 length, clone size, V gene, D gene, J gene, CDR3 DNA, CDR3 protein. D genes are given only for firm matches. Clone sizes are given selectively: once, few, many, or a class where the clone is expanded.

14	-	TRBV27	TRBD1	TRBJ1-4	TGTGCCAGCAGTTCCGGGACAGGGGTGGAAAAACTGTTTTTT	CASSSGTGVEKLFF
15	few	TRBV2	TRBD1	TRBJ2-5	TGTGCCAGCGGGAGTCAGGGGGCGCTTGGGGAGACCCAGTACTTC	CASGSQGALGETQYF
14	few	TRBV20-1	-	TRBJ2-6	TGCAGTGCTTACAGGGACCTCGGGGCCAACGTCCTGACTTTC	CSAYRDLGANVLTF
15	few	TRBV10-2	-	TRBJ2-5	TGCGCCAGCAGTGAGTCGTTAGGATATCGTGAGACCCAGTACTTC	CASSESLGYRETQYF
13	few	TRBV5-1	-	TRBJ1-2	TGCGCCAGCAGAACAGGACAGAAAGATTACTACACCTTC	CASRTGQKDYYTF
14	few	TRBV20-1	TRBD1	TRBJ1-2	TGCAGTGCACCCACAGGGGGCGGTAACTATGGCTACACCTTC	CSAPTGGGNYGYTF
11	-	TRBV20-1	-	TRBJ2-5	TGCAGTGCTCACAGGCAAGAGACCCAGTACTTC	CSAHRQETQYF
19	-	TRBV4-2	-	TRBJ2-5	TGTGCCAGCAGCCAAGAGGTTATTTTGGAAGGGGACCCAAGGGAGACCCAGTACTTC	CASSQEVILEGDPRETQYF
11	many	TRBV28	-	TRBJ2-3	TGTGCCAGCAGTTTCGGAGATACGCAGTATTTT	CASSFGDTQYF
14	-	TRBV30	-	TRBJ2-1	TGTGCCTGGAGTCGGGTAGGGAGGAACAATGAGCAGTTCTTC	CAWSRVGRNNEQFF
13	few	TRBV20-1	-	TRBJ2-7	TGCAGTGCTAGAGATTTAGTTACCTACGAGCAGTACTTC	CSARDLVTYEQYF
16	few	TRBV4-2	-	TRBJ2-1	TGTGCCAGCAGCCTCATTCTAGCGCCCACCTACAATGAGCAGTTCTTC	CASSLILAPTYNEQFF
14	few	TRBV4-2	TRBD1	TRBJ2-7	TGTGCCAGCAGCCAAGATTTACAGGGGTACGAGCAGTACTTC	CASSQDLQGYEQYF
13	-	TRBV5-1	-	TRBJ2-1	TGCGCCAGCAGTGATCTAGTAACGAATGAGCAGTTCTTC	CASSDLVTNEQFF
14	many	TRBV28	-	TRBJ1-1	TGTGCCAGCAGTTTATCCGAAGGTAACACTGAAGCTTTCTTT	CASSLSEGNTEAFF
15	few	TRBV9	-	TRBJ2-3	TGTGCCAGCAGCGTCCAGAACTCGATCACAGATACGCAGTATTTT	CASSVQNSITDTQYF
15	few	TRBV10-3	TRBD2	TRBJ2-7	TGTGCCATCAGTGAGTCGGGCGGGAGCCCTCGCGAGCAGTACTTC	CAISESGGSPREQYF
14	many	TRBV4-1	-	TRBJ2-3	TGCGCCAGCAGAGGAGGGCATAGCACAGATACGCAGTATTTT	CASRGGHSTDTQYF
13	-	TRBV29-1	TRBD2	TRBJ2-5	TGCAGCGTAGAAGCGGGAGTAAGGGAGACCCAGTACTTC	CSVEAGVRETQYF
13	-	TRBV28	-	TRBJ1-2	TGTGCCAGCAGTTTAATTGGGGGCAGAGGCTACACCTTC	CASSLIGGRGYTF
13	-	TRBV20-1	-	TRBJ1-1	TGCAGTGCCTTAGGGGGGGCCCTCACTGAAGCTTTCTTT	CSALGGALTEAFF
12	many	TRBV12-3/TRBV12-4	-	TRBJ1-1	TGTGCCAGCACTAGGGACATCACTGAAGCTTTCTTT	CASTRDITEAFF
13	few	TRBV7-9	-	TRBJ2-1	TGTGCCAGCAGCGAGGGGACCCACAATGAGCAGTTCTTC	CASSEGTHNEQFF
12	many	TRBV20-1	-	TRBJ2-7	TGCAGTGCTAGGGGCTACCGTTACGAGCAGTACTTC	CSARGYRYEQYF
16	many	TRBV2	TRBD1	TRBJ1-4	TGTGCCAGCAGTGAATTAGTAGGGGGCGCTAATGAAAAACTGTTTTTT	CASSELVGGANEKLFF
18	-	TRBV28	TRBD2	TRBJ2-7	TGTGCCAGCAGCCGTGGTCCGGGACTAGCAAAGGGTATACGGGAGCAGTACTTC	CASSRGPGLAKGIREQYF
16	many	TRBV6-5	TRBD2	TRBJ2-1	TGTGCCAGCAGTTACTCTGGTCTAGCGGTCTACAATGAGCAGTTCTTC	CASSYSGLAVYNEQFF
18	many	TRBV27	TRBD1	TRBJ2-7	TGTGCCAGCAGTTTATCGGCCCGGGGACAGGGTCCCTCCTACGAGCAGTACTTC	CASSLSARGQGPSYEQYF
14	many	TRBV5-1	-	TRBJ2-1	TGCGCCAGCAGCCCGGGCGGAGGGCACAATGAGCAGTTCTTC	CASSPGGGHNEQFF
13	few	TRBV29-1	TRBD1	TRBJ2-7	TGCAGCGTTGATTTGTCAGGGGGCGGAGAGCAGTACTTC	CSVDLSGGGEQYF
13	many	TRBV20-1	-	TRBJ2-3	TGCAGTGCGAGAGGGGATCGGGCAGATACGCAGTATTTT	CSARGDRADTQYF
13	-	TRBV28	TRBD1	TRBJ2-5	TGTGCCAGCCGAGGGCAGGGGGCGGGGACCCAGTACTTC	CASRGQGAGTQYF
18	many	TRBV20-1	TRBD1	TRBJ2-5	TGCAGTGCTAGATCATATGCCGCCGGGACAGGGGGTCGAGAGACCCAGTACTTC	CSARSYAAGTGGRETQYF
15	-	TRBV7-2	-	TRBJ2-7	TGTGCCAGCAGCTTAGGCTCCAGGGTGTTCGACGAGCAGTACTTC	CASSLGSRVFDEQYF
15	-	TRBV28	-	TRBJ2-1	TGTGCCAGCAGAACAGAGACTGTACTAGCCTCCGAGCAGTTCTTC	CASRTETVLASEQFF
15	many	TRBV6-1	-	TRBJ1-1	TGTGCCAGCAGGGCCCATGATCTCATGAACACTGAAGCTTTCTTT	CASRAHDLMNTEAFF
12	few	TRBV29-1	-	TRBJ2-5	TGCAGCGTTGAAGGGGGTCGAGAGACCCAGTACTTC	CSVEGGRETQYF
20	many	TRBV20-1	TRBD2	TRBJ2-1	TGCAGTGCTCCTACGGGACCGGGACTAGCGGGAAGAAGCTCCTACAATGAGCAGTTCTTC	CSAPTGPGLAGRSSYNEQFF
15	many	TRBV30	TRBD1	TRBJ2-1	TGTGCCTGGAGTGTCGGAGACAGGGGGCGAGAAACGCAGTTCTTC	CAWSVGDRGRETQFF
13	-	TRBV30	-	TRBJ1-4	TGTGCCTGGACAACTCCCCTTGGTGAAAAACTGTTTTTT	CAWTTPLGEKLFF
16	many	TRBV2	TRBD2	TRBJ2-3	TGTGCCAGCAGTTCGAGCGGGAGGGCCGGCACAGATACGCAGTATTTT	CASSSSGRAGTDTQYF
11	many	TRBV13	-	TRBJ1-2	TGTGCCAGCAGCTTGGGCGACGGCTACACCTTC	CASSLGDGYTF
16	-	TRBV7-3	TRBD1	TRBJ2-2	TGTGCCAGCAGCTTAACGGGACAGGGCACCACCGGGGAGCTGTTTTTT	CASSLTGQGTTGELFF
14	-	TRBV29-1	TRBD1	TRBJ2-1	TGCAGCGTTCTCCGGGACAGGGACTACAATGAGCAGTTCTTC	CSVLRDRDYNEQFF
17	many	TRBV27	TRBD2	TRBJ2-7	TGTGCCAGCAGTTTATGGGGACTAGCGGGAAAAGGCTACGAGCAGTACTTC	CASSLWGLAGKGYEQYF
11	many	TRBV18	-	TRBJ2-5	TGTGCCAGCTCAGATCAAGAGACCCAGTACTTC	CASSDQETQYF
16	few	TRBV19	-	TRBJ1-1	TGTGCCAGTAGTATCCTCCCCCCGGGGACGAACACTGAAGCTTTCTTT	CASSILPPGTNTEAFF
14	many	TRBV2	-	TRBJ2-2	TGTGCCAGCAGGGCCCGGGACCCTTCAGGGGAGCTGTTTTTT	CASRARDPSGELFF
15	few	TRBV14	-	TRBJ2-5	TGTGCCAGCAGCCAAGTTGGGTTCCCCCAAGAGACCCAGTACTTC	CASSQVGFPQETQYF
16	many	TRBV5-1	-	TRBJ2-2	TGCGCCAGCAGCTTGGCGGGCCGACTTTCCACCGGGGAGCTGTTTTTT	CASSLAGRLSTGELFF
14	few	TRBV20-1	-	TRBJ1-6	TGCAGTGCTAGAGTCGTGCAGGGATATTCACCCCTCCACTTT	CSARVVQGYSPLHF
15	few	TRBV7-4	-	TRBJ2-3	TGTGCCAGCAGCTTAGACGCAGGATTCACAGATACGCAGTATTTT	CASSLDAGFTDTQYF